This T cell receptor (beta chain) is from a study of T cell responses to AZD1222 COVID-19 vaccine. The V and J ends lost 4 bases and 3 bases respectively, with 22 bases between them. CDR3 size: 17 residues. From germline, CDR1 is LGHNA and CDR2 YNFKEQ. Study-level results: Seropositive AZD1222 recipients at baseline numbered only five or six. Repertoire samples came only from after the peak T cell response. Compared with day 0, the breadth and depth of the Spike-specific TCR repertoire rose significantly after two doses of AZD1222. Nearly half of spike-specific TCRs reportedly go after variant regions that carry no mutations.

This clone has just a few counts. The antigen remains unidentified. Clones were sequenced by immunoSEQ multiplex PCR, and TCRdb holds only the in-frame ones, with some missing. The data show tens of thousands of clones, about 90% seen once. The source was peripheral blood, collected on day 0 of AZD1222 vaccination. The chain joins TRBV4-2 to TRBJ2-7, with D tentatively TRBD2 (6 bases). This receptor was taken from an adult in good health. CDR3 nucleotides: TGTGCCAGCAGCCGATCTATTCCGGGGGTTTCTGGCTACGAGCAGTACTTC. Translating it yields CASSRSIPGVSGYEQYF.